One TCR beta chain is described in this entry. Its specificity is not known. This record belongs to a study of T cell responses to AZD1222 COVID-19 vaccine. At the level of the study: Second doses that came at about 4 or about 12 weeks were put together. Study-level results: Per reports, nearly half of all spike-specific TCRs target regions that are unmutated in variants. Donor demographics were predominantly white British with a female majority; clonal diversity may be underestimated.

Germline assignment: CDR1 SGHTA and CDR2 FQGNSA. The CDR3 has 15 residues. V lost 1 base, J lost 1 base, and 10 bases lay in between. TCRdb keeps only in-frame clones here, not all; method: immunoSEQ multiplex PCR. The table lists about 110,000 clones, around 84% of them singletons, with 7% to 8% in the top ten. This specimen consisted of peripheral blood, obtained on day 0 of AZD1222 vaccination. The chain carries TRBV7-2 and TRBJ1-1; D gene unclear. This TCR was sampled from an adult in good health. The chain's CDR3 is CASSLVVGSNTEAFF. Here the CDR3 DNA reads TGTGCCAGCAGCTTAGTCGTCGGTTCGAACACTGAAGCTTTCTTT. The variable domain in full, completed from reference TRBV7-2 and TRBJ1-1, reads GAGVSQSPSNKVTEKGKDVELRCDPISGHTALYWYRQSLGQGLEFLIYFQGNSAPDKSGLPSDRFSAERTGGSVSTLTIQRTQQEDSAVYLCASSLVVGSNTEAFFGQGTRLTVV.